The next 23 T cell receptor beta chains were all read from a single sample in a study of blood T cell repertoires in COVID-19. Only in-frame clones appear in the TCRdb table, and some are missing; sequencing was by immunoSEQ multiplex PCR. This table has 150,000 to 200,000 clones, roughly 77% appearing once. The sample taken for sequencing was peripheral blood. The receptors were sampled from a woman of 80 years or more with COVID-19, enrolled during active disease.

The rearrangement uses TRBV2 and TRBJ2-7, with a tentative D call TRBD1 (5 bases). This CDR3 spans 13 amino acids. Germline V gene data show CDR1 as SNHLY and CDR2 as FYNNEI. Trimming shortened V by 9 bases and J by 0 bases, and 12 bases separated the two germline ends. This CDR3 reads CASLTDYSYEQYF. CDR3 bases: TGTGCCAGTCTGACAGATTACTCCTACGAGCAGTACTTC.

The chain joins TRBV7-9 to TRBJ1-1; 8 nucleotides agree with TRBD1. Germline V gives CDR1 SEHNR, CDR2 FQNEAQ (reference sequence). Losses at the gene ends were 10 bases for V and 2 bases for J; bases not matched to a gene: 15. This CDR3 contains 16 residues. CDR3 residues: CATILPPGQVNTEAFF. CDR3 in DNA: TGTGCCACCATCCTTCCACCGGGACAGGTAAACACTGAAGCTTTCTTT.

Only one count was recorded for this clone. The rearrangement links TRBV15 to TRBJ1-4; 7 bases align to TRBD1. The CDR3 has 15 residues. Trimming at V came to 4 bases and at J to 8 bases, leaving 10 bases not matched to a gene. Looked up from germline, CDR1 is LNHNV and CDR2 is YYDKDF (reference sequence). The CDR3 DNA reads as TGTGCCACCAGCAACCGTGGGAGACAGGGAGAAAAACTGTTTTTT. Translation: CATSNRGRQGEKLFF. Supplemented by reference TRBV15 and TRBJ1-4, the full variable domain reads DAMVIQNPRYQVTQFGKPVTLSCSQTLNHNVMYWYQQKSSQAPKLLFHYYDKDFNNEADTPDNFQSRRPNTSFCFLDIRSPGLGDTAMYLCATSNRGRQGEKLFFGSGTQLSVL.

The chain joins TRBV28 to TRBJ2-2; 9 bases align to TRBD1. Germline V lookup: CDR1 MDHEN, CDR2 SYDVKM. The CDR3 loop spans 15 amino acids. The V and J ends lost 6 bases and 5 bases, in that order; junction bases with no gene match: 7. CDR3 protein: CASRAGTGRTGELFF. The CDR3 DNA reads TGTGCCAGCAGGGCCGGGACAGGGAGAACCGGGGAGCTGTTTTTT.

This clone was counted only a few times. CDR3 in amino acids: CASSQRGSESAQHF. CDR3 DNA sequence: TGTGCCAGCAGCCAGAGGGGGTCGGAATCGGCCCAGCATTTT. The chain recombines TRBV28 with TRBJ1-5; D perhaps matches TRBD1 (6 bases). Trimming cost V 6 bases and J 11 bases, with 20 bases left between them. This CDR3 has 14 residues. Germline CDR1 reads MDHEN; CDR2 reads SYDVKM. The full variable domain, rest sourced from reference TRBV28 and TRBJ1-5, is DVKVTQSSRYLVKRTGEKVFLECVQDMDHENMFWYRQDPGLGLRLIYFSYDVKMKEKGDIPEGYSVSREKKERFSLILESASTNQTSMYLCASSQRGSESAQHFGDGTRLSIL.

The chain recombines TRBV29-1 with TRBJ1-2; 8 positions agree with TRBD1. Germline CDR1 SQVTM, CDR2 ANQGSEA. V was clipped by 4 bases and J by 6 bases; unmatched bases: 16. The CDR3 length is 16 residues. CDR3 sequence reads: CSVVLGTGQGLNGYTF. DNA for the CDR3: TGCAGCGTTGTTCTTGGAACCGGACAGGGTTTGAATGGCTACACCTTC.

The chain recombines TRBV27 with TRBJ2-1; 7 nucleotides align to TRBD2. Germline CDR1 is MNHEY and CDR2 is SMNVEV (reference sequence). The ends lost 1 base at V and 8 bases at J; junction bases unmatched: 14. The length of the CDR3 is 17 residues. CDR3 DNA sequence: TGTGCCAGCAGTTTATTCGGTGGTCGCGGGAGAGGCCATGAGCAGTTCTTC. Translating gives CASSLFGGRGRGHEQFF.

This clone was recorded at least ten times. The V and J genes are TRBV4-1 and TRBJ2-7; 8 bases line up with TRBD1. The length of the CDR3 is 16 residues. Unmatched junction bases numbered 8, after V lost 4 bases and J lost 0 bases. From germline, CDR1 is MGHRA and CDR2 YSYEKL. The CDR3 region is CASSRSGGASSYEQYF. The DNA of the CDR3 is TGCGCCAGCAGCCGCTCAGGGGGCGCGAGCTCCTACGAGCAGTACTTC.

The genes are TRBV6-5 and TRBJ2-7; TRBD1 is a possible D gene (6 bases). The CDR3 runs 12 residues. Germline V CDR1 and CDR2: MNHEY, SVGAGI. The V and J ends lost 10 bases and 5 bases respectively, with 15 bases between them. The CDR3 here is CAILGQYHEQYF. The DNA for the CDR3 is TGTGCCATCCTAGGACAGTACCACGAGCAGTACTTC.

This chain uses TRBV2 with TRBJ2-7; TRBD2 matches at 8 bases. V lost 6 bases, J lost 1 base, and 8 bases stayed unmatched. The CDR3 contains 15 residues. CDR1 and CDR2 (germline): SNHLY, FYNNEI. CDR3 bases: TGTGCCAGCAGAGAAAGCGGGAGCGCATCCTACGAGCAGTACTTC. This codes for CASRESGSASYEQYF.

This chain connects TRBV20-1 to TRBJ1-5, with D perhaps TRBD1 (5 bases). The germline V gene has CDR1 DFQATT and CDR2 SNEGSKA (reference sequence). Trimming took 3 bases from V and 4 from J, leaving 16 bases between them. The CDR3 extends over 15 amino acids. CDR3 DNA: TGCAGTGCTAGTCCGAGCGGGGACCCTAATCAGCCCCAGCATTTT. It specifies CSASPSGDPNQPQHF.

The genes are TRBV4-2 and TRBJ1-6; no clear D gene. Germline-derived CDR1 and CDR2 are LGHNA and YNFKEQ. V was shortened by 1 base and J by 2 bases, with 9 bases between the two germline ends. The CDR3 totals 16 residues. The CDR3 region has the DNA TGTGCCAGCAGCCAAGTAAGCAGCGCCTATAATTCACCCCTCCACTTT. Translating it yields CASSQVSSAYNSPLHF.

This sequence joins TRBV7-8 and TRBJ1-2, with a possible D match to TRBD1 (6 bases). This CDR3 region has 15 residues. Trimming shortened V by 1 base and J by 5 bases, and 14 bases separated the two germline ends. Germline V gene lookup returns CDR1 SGHVS and CDR2 FQNEAQ. In DNA, the CDR3 is TGTGCCAGCAGCTTAGTGGGGGGGCTGTTATATGGCTACACCTTC. It translates to CASSLVGGLLYGYTF.

This clone has a handful of counts. The CDR3 region has the DNA TGTGCCAGCAGCTTGAGTCGGGGGGAGATTTTTTATGGCTACACCTTC. Protein: CASSLSRGEIFYGYTF. The chain is built from TRBV7-9 and TRBJ1-2, with D perhaps matching TRBD1 (5 bases). Looked up from germline, CDR1 is SEHNR and CDR2 is FQNEAQ (reference sequence). Trimming pared 3 bases from V and 5 bases from J, leaving 19 bases between. CDR3 length: 16 amino acids.

This chain links TRBV19 with TRBJ1-5; TRBD1 might be the D (5 bases). This CDR3 is built from 18 residues. V was shortened by 3 bases and J by 0 bases, with 18 bases between the two germline ends. Germline V gene data show CDR1 as LNHDA and CDR2 as SQIVND (reference sequence). CDR3 in DNA: TGTGCCAGTAGTATCCCCTGGACGGACACCTATAGCAATCAGCCCCAGCATTTT. Its translation: CASSIPWTDTYSNQPQHF.

This clone showed up just once. The rearrangement joins TRBV5-6 to TRBJ1-2; 8 bases match TRBD1. Germline lookup yields CDR1 SGHDT and CDR2 YYEEEE. The CDR3 is 18 amino acids. The V and J ends lost 4 bases and 0 bases, in that order; junction bases with no gene match: 14. The DNA for the CDR3 is TGTGCCAGCAGCCCCGGGACAGGAGGAGGGGGAGCTAACTATGGCTACACCTTC. Protein product: CASSPGTGGGGANYGYTF.

The chain combines TRBV7-9 with TRBJ2-7, with 10 bases that match TRBD1. V dropped 3 bases and J dropped 6; count of bases not matched to a gene: 11. Germline CDR1 SEHNR, CDR2 FQNEAQ (reference sequence). The CDR3 covers 16 residues. CDR3 nucleotide sequence: TGTGCCAGCAGCTTGGGCTTCCGGGACAGGGGCTCCGAGCAGTACTTC. The encoded protein is CASSLGFRDRGSEQYF.

This rearrangement joins TRBV5-1 to TRBJ2-3; possible D gene TRBD1, 6 bases. Germline values: CDR1 SGHRS, CDR2 YFSETQ. V was trimmed by 0 bases and J by 2 bases, leaving 7 bases between them. The CDR3 has 14 residues. The CDR3 sequence: CASSLGQDTDTQYF. In nucleotides, the CDR3 is TGCGCCAGCAGCTTGGGACAGGACACAGATACGCAGTATTTT.

The CDR3 here is CASSFLPQPQHF. The CDR3 DNA is TGTGCCAGCAGTTTTCTCCCTCAGCCCCAGCATTTT. The chain uses TRBV12-3 or TRBV12-4 and TRBJ1-5; D unclear. There are 12 residues in the CDR3. Between the trimmed V and J ends, which lost 3 bases and 6 bases, there was a span of 6 bases.

The chain recombines TRBV5-1 with TRBJ2-2; tentatively, D is TRBD1 (5 bases). The V gene lost 9 bases and the J gene lost 0 bases, with 12 bases spanning the gap. This CDR3 contains 14 residues. From germline, CDR1 is SGHRS and CDR2 YFSETQ. The CDR3 loop reads CATTPGSNTGELFF. The CDR3 DNA reads TGCGCCACCACCCCAGGGTCGAACACCGGGGAGCTGTTTTTT.

The chain joins TRBV4-3 to TRBJ2-1; 13 bases match TRBD2. CDR3 length: 17 residues. V lost 4 bases to trimming and J lost 5 bases; unmatched junction nucleotides: 8. Germline CDR1 reads LGHNA; CDR2 reads YSLEER. The CDR3 protein is CASSRATSGGKNNEQFF. CDR3 sequence (DNA): TGCGCCAGCAGCCGCGCGACTAGCGGGGGGAAAAACAATGAGCAGTTCTTC.

This chain uses TRBV13 with TRBJ2-7, with 8 bases aligning to TRBD2. Trimming cost V 4 bases and J 5 bases; bases outside gene matches: 7. The CDR3 spans 14 residues. Per the germline V gene, CDR1 is PRHDT and CDR2 is FYEKMQ (reference sequence). The CDR3 DNA reads TGTGCCAGCAGCTCCACTAGCGGTGGTGACGAGCAGTACTTC. Amino acid sequence: CASSSTSGGDEQYF.

The genes are TRBV4-1 and TRBJ1-2, with D maybe TRBD1 (5 bases). This CDR3 spans 12 amino acids. From germline, CDR1 is MGHRA and CDR2 YSYEKL. V was pared by 4 bases and J by 8 bases, with 11 bases between. DNA for the CDR3: TGCGCCAGCAGCCGGCAGGGCGAAGGCTACACCTTC. Amino acid sequence: CASSRQGEGYTF.